Following are 20 T cell receptor beta chains from one sample sequenced in a study of a mutant IDH1 vaccine in newly diagnosed glioma. Their antigens are not known. Described time point: week 5, during vaccination. Every vaccination contained 300 ug of the mutant IDH1 20-mer peptide and was paired with topical imiquimod. The data were produced by immunoSEQ multiplex PCR, yet TCRdb's version contains in-frame clones alone and is incomplete. The sample records about 51,000 clones, over 75% being singletons. Here the sequenced sample was PBMCs, taken from a glioma patient whose treatment included an IDH1 peptide vaccine. The source is a man aged 45-65 years with glioma.

The chain joins TRBV10-3 to TRBJ1-4, with D possibly being TRBD1 (6 bases). The CDR3 loop spans 15 amino acids. V lost 4 bases and J 7 bases, leaving 16 bases between the germline ends. Germline V gives CDR1 ENHRY, CDR2 SYGVKD. The CDR3 sequence: CAISGARGRGEKLFF. CDR3 nucleotide sequence: TGTGCCATCAGTGGAGCACGGGGGCGGGGTGAAAAACTGTTTTTT.

The V call is TRBV4-1, the J call TRBJ2-2; D uncertain. The CDR3 contains 16 residues. CDR1 is MGHRA and CDR2 is YSYEKL in the germline V gene. V lost 4 bases and J lost 8, with 20 bases in between. CDR3 DNA sequence: TGCGCCAGCAGCCCAACCCAGGATAGCCTCAGAGGGGAGCTGTTTTTT. It codes for CASSPTQDSLRGELFF.

The gene calls are TRBV9 and TRBJ1-6; D is undetermined. The V end was cut by 3 bases, the J end by 0 bases, with 7 bases between. CDR1 is SGDLS and CDR2 is YYNGEE in the germline V gene. The CDR3 has 15 amino acids. This CDR3 reads CASSATSSYNSPLHF. CDR3 in DNA: TGTGCCAGCAGCGCCACGAGCTCCTATAATTCACCCCTCCACTTT.

The rearrangement links TRBV9 to TRBJ2-1, with 14 bases fitting TRBD2. The CDR3 runs 20 residues. With V trimmed by 2 bases and J by 1 base, 11 bases remained unmatched. Per germline, CDR1 SGDLS and CDR2 YYNGEE. The CDR3, as DNA: TGTGCCAGCAGCGTCGGGACTAGCGGGGGCCATCTAGGGTCCTACAATGAGCAGTTCTTC. The encoded protein is CASSVGTSGGHLGSYNEQFF.

This chain uses TRBV15 with TRBJ2-3; weak D call: TRBD1 (5 bases). The V end lost 0 bases, the J end lost 0 bases, and 10 bases lay between the germline ends. This CDR3 comprises 16 residues. CDR1 is LNHNV and CDR2 is YYDKDF in the germline V gene (reference sequence). CDR3 DNA: TGTGCCACCAGCAGAGAGGGGCGAGGTAGCACAGATACGCAGTATTTT. Amino acids: CATSREGRGSTDTQYF.

J is TRBJ2-3 and V is TRBV6-6; TRBD1 matches 7 bases. Trimming at V came to 3 bases and at J to 0 bases, leaving 3 bases not matched to a gene. The length of the CDR3 is 15 residues. Per germline, CDR1 MNHNY and CDR2 SVGAGI (reference sequence). CDR3 residues: CASSYKTGSTDTQYF. The CDR3 bases are TGTGCCAGCAGTTATAAGACAGGGAGCACAGATACGCAGTATTTT.

V is TRBV19 and J is TRBJ2-6, with 8 bases aligning to TRBD1. V was clipped by 7 bases and J by 0 bases; unmatched bases: 5. Germline assignment: CDR1 LNHDA and CDR2 SQIVND (reference sequence). The CDR3 totals 16 residues. The CDR3 loop is CASKQGGSSGANVLTF. The DNA for the CDR3 is TGTGCCAGTAAACAGGGGGGTAGCTCTGGGGCCAACGTCCTGACTTTC.

The chain has TRBV28 and TRBJ1-4; unclear D gene. The V and J ends lost 5 bases and 8 bases respectively, with 9 bases between them. The CDR3 sequence is 12 residues long. Looked up from germline, CDR1 is MDHEN and CDR2 is SYDVKM. CDR3 sequence (DNA): TGTGCCAGCAGTATGAGTCCAGAAAAACTGTTTTTT. This sequence encodes CASSMSPEKLFF. Full variable domain (outside the CDR3, taken from reference TRBV28 and TRBJ1-4): DVKVTQSSRYLVKRTGEKVFLECVQDMDHENMFWYRQDPGLGLRLIYFSYDVKMKEKGDIPEGYSVSREKKERFSLILESASTNQTSMYLCASSMSPEKLFFGSGTQLSVL.

The chain carries TRBV4-1 and TRBJ1-2, with D possibly TRBD1 on 5 matching bases. V was trimmed by 4 bases and J by 5 bases, leaving 14 bases between them. Germline-derived CDR1 and CDR2 are MGHRA and YSYEKL. CDR3 size: 14 residues. DNA of the CDR3: TGCGCCAGCAGCCTCCTAGGGGCGGAGTATGGCTACACCTTC. It specifies CASSLLGAEYGYTF.

The chain is built from TRBV9 and TRBJ1-2, with D possibly matching TRBD1 (5 bases). Germline V gene data show CDR1 as SGDLS and CDR2 as YYNGEE. The CDR3 is 14 amino acids. V dropped 0 bases and J dropped 3 bases, with 9 bases sitting between them. The CDR3 DNA reads as TGTGCCAGCAGCGTAGACAGGAGTGACTATGGCTACACCTTC. Residues: CASSVDRSDYGYTF. The complete variable domain, with remaining parts taken from reference TRBV9 and TRBJ1-2, reads DSGVTQTPKHLITATGQRVTLRCSPRSGDLSVYWYQQSLDQGLQFLIQYYNGEERAKGNILERFSAQQFPDLHSELNLSSLELGDSALYFCASSVDRSDYGYTFGSGTRLTVV.

The chain is built from TRBV6-5 and TRBJ2-3; 9 positions agree with TRBD2. Trimming cost V 6 bases and J 3 bases; bases outside gene matches: 4. There are 14 residues in the CDR3. Germline-derived CDR1 and CDR2 are MNHEY and SVGAGI. CDR3 sequence (DNA): TGTGCCAGCAGGACTAGCGGAGTGACAGATACGCAGTATTTT. The encoded protein is CASRTSGVTDTQYF.

The gene calls are TRBV28 and TRBJ1-5; unclear D gene. The V end lost 3 bases, the J end lost 4 bases, and 4 bases lay between the germline ends. Germline V lookup: CDR1 MDHEN, CDR2 SYDVKM. The CDR3 consists of 12 residues. CDR3: CASSFNNQPQHF. DNA for the CDR3: TGTGCCAGCAGTTTCAATAATCAGCCCCAGCATTTT.

This clone came up a few times. CDR3 DNA sequence: TGTGCCTGGAGTGCAGATATAGGGGGGGCAGGTTCACCCCTCCACTTT. Its protein product is CAWSADIGGAGSPLHF. The chain employs TRBV30 and TRBJ1-6; tentatively, D is TRBD1 (6 bases). The germline V gene encodes CDR1 GTSNPN and CDR2 SVGIG (reference sequence). Trimming removed 1 base from V and 9 bases from J, with 19 bases in between. The CDR3 contains 16 residues. The full variable domain, completed using reference TRBV30 and TRBJ1-6, is SQTIHQWPATLVQPVGSPLSLECTVEGTSNPNLYWYRQAAGRGLQLLFYSVGIGQISSEVPQNLSASRPQDRQFILSSKKLLLSDSGFYLCAWSADIGGAGSPLHFGNGTRLTVT.

The table lists this clone with a count of one. This chain uses TRBV28 with TRBJ1-2; TRBD1 matches at 11 bases. There are 15 residues in the CDR3. J was trimmed by 6 bases and V by 5 bases; bases with no gene match: 8. The germline gives CDR1 MDHEN, CDR2 SYDVKM. CDR3 coding DNA: TGTGCCAGCAGTGCACATGGACAGGGGGCGCATGGCTACACCTTC. Its translation: CASSAHGQGAHGYTF.

The chain's CDR3 is CASISLTEYTEAFF. In DNA, the CDR3 is TGTGCCAGCATCTCCTTGACCGAATACACTGAAGCTTTCTTT. This sequence joins TRBV6-6 and TRBJ1-1; D gene unclear. The germline gives CDR1 MNHNY, CDR2 SVGAGI (reference sequence). V lost 7 bases, J lost 3 bases, and 15 bases lay in between. This CDR3 has 14 residues.

This chain uses TRBV5-1 with TRBJ2-4; no clear D gene. V was shortened by 4 bases and J by 5 bases, with 10 bases between the two germline ends. Germline V gives CDR1 SGHRS, CDR2 YFSETQ. The CDR3 is 13 residues long. CDR3 sequence (DNA): TGCGCCAGCAGCCCACTTCAGCAAAACATTCAGTACTTC. It translates to CASSPLQQNIQYF.

The chain is built from TRBV27 and TRBJ2-3, with TRBD2 as a possible D gene (5 bases). V shed 3 bases and J shed 3 bases, with 10 bases lying between them. CDR1 is MNHEY and CDR2 is SMNVEV in the germline V gene (reference sequence). CDR3 length equals 14 residues. The CDR3 coding sequence is TGTGCCAGCAGTTTGTGGCGGGTTACAGATACGCAGTATTTT. Protein sequence: CASSLWRVTDTQYF.

CDR3 protein: CASSEGGAQANYGYTF. CDR3 bases: TGTGCCAGCAGTGAAGGAGGGGCTCAAGCTAACTATGGCTACACCTTC. The chain links TRBV6-1 to TRBJ1-2; D perhaps matches TRBD1 (5 bases). The CDR3 extends over 16 amino acids. Per germline, CDR1 MNHNS and CDR2 SASEGT. The V end lost 1 base, the J end lost 0 bases, and 12 bases lay between the germline ends.

Regarding this clone: Other DNA sequences in this specimen translate into the identical CDR3. This chain links TRBV27 with TRBJ1-2; D gene ambiguous. Trimming took 5 bases from V and 4 from J, leaving 11 bases between them. Germline CDR1 reads MNHEY; CDR2 reads SMNVEV (reference sequence). This CDR3 is built from 13 residues. The CDR3 reads CASSPQGGYGYTF. CDR3 sequence (DNA): TGTGCCAGCAGTCCCCAAGGAGGCTATGGCTACACCTTC.

V gene TRBV7-9 combines with J gene TRBJ2-5, with D hard to call. CDR1 is SEHNR, CDR2 FQNEAQ, per germline (reference sequence). V was clipped by 4 bases and J by 7 bases, with 10 bases between them. This CDR3 comprises 12 residues. CDR3 sequence (DNA): TGTGCCAGCAGCTCTCCCCGATTGACCCAGTACTTC. Its translation: CASSSPRLTQYF.